This T cell receptor (beta chain) was captured in a study of OX40 agonist ivuxolimab in advanced cancers. Overall study findings and caveats: Antigen specificity was not determined for the expanded peripheral T cells.

Germline V CDR1 and CDR2: MNHNS, SASEGT. This CDR3 has 16 amino acids. The V and J ends lost 1 base and 4 bases, in that order; junction bases with no gene match: 7. A word on this clone: What it recognizes is unknown.

Generated by immunoSEQ multiplex PCR, the TCRdb table keeps only in-frame clones and is missing some. The table records around 84,000 clones, about 89% of them present only once. This specimen consisted of CD4+ or CD8+ T cells sorted from blood, obtained in a trial of the OX40 agonist ivuxolimab. The sequence was obtained from an adult with an advanced solid tumor such as melanoma, head and neck, liver or kidney cancer. V and J are TRBV6-1 and TRBJ2-5; 9 nucleotides match TRBD2. The CDR3 sequence is CASSEVGAGGGETQYF. The DNA of the CDR3 is TGTGCCAGCAGTGAAGTAGGAGCGGGAGGTGGAGAGACCCAGTACTTC.